These T cell receptor beta chains were read from a single sample in a study of blood T cell repertoires in COVID-19. Sequencing used immunoSEQ multiplex PCR; TCRdb keeps in-frame clones, though not all of them. The table has about 250,000 clones, around nine tenths seen once. Sequencing input: PBMCs or T cells enriched from blood (not recorded which). These receptors originate from a woman in her thirties or forties who had been exposed to COVID-19. Both conserved end residues are trimmed from each CDR3. Fields, in order: V gene, CDR3 protein.

>TRBV27
ASSFPGIYGYT
>TRBV5-1
ASRPTAGANEKLF
>TRBV18
ASSPAGLKDNEQF
>TRBV28
ASSPSDRGGAF
>TRBV6-5
ASSFLENTGELF
>TRBV5-4
ASSLAYVWQGGGNSPLH
>TRBV29-1
SAPTGTGVETQY
>TRBV3-1/TRBV3-2
ASSQGGTAEAF
>TRBV6-1
ASSEQGSYGYT
>TRBV4-1
ASSPWTGQDSPLH